The 19 T cell receptor beta chains reported below all come from one sample, sequenced in a study of blood T cell repertoires in COVID-19. Using immunoSEQ multiplex PCR, the repertoire was profiled, and TCRdb retains in-frame clones only, with some absent. The table records roughly 160,000 clones, more than 85% of them present only once. The sequenced sample was peripheral blood. The receptors stem from a man between 50 and 59 years old with acute or convalescent COVID-19.

The CDR3 DNA reads as TGTGCCAGTAGCCCGACAGGGACTAGCATCGAGACCCAGTACTTC. Translation gives CASSPTGTSIETQYF. The chain links TRBV19 to TRBJ2-5; the match to TRBD2 covers 9 bases. This CDR3 has 15 residues. V was clipped by 6 bases and J by 5 bases; unmatched bases: 10. In germline, CDR1 is LNHDA, CDR2 SQIVND (reference sequence).

This chain joins TRBV25-1 and TRBJ1-2, with 9 bases that match TRBD1. The CDR3 is 14 amino acids. CDR1 and CDR2 from the germline V gene are MGHDK and SYGVNS. Trimming at V came to 3 bases and at J to 3 bases, leaving 2 bases not matched to a gene. The CDR3 nucleotides read TGTGCCAGCAGTGAGGGACAGGGAGACTATGGCTACACCTTC. Amino acid sequence: CASSEGQGDYGYTF.

This clone has a handful of counts. The V and J genes are TRBV4-2 and TRBJ1-2; the D gene is possibly TRBD1 (5 bases). The germline gives CDR1 LGHNA, CDR2 YNFKEQ. The CDR3 is 15 residues long. The V end lost 5 bases, the J end lost 3 bases, and 16 bases lay between the germline ends. In nucleotides, the CDR3 is TGTGCCAGCAGCGCCGTAGGCAGGGTAGACTATGGCTACACCTTC. Translation: CASSAVGRVDYGYTF.

V usage is TRBV30 and J usage is TRBJ2-1, with 8 bases identical to TRBD2. Trimming took 0 bases from V and 7 from J; bases not matched to a gene: 2. The germline CDR1 and CDR2 sequences are GTSNPN and SVGIG (reference sequence). The CDR3 extends over 13 amino acids. The CDR3 is CAWSVLAANEQFF. The DNA for the CDR3 is TGTGCCTGGAGTGTACTAGCGGCTAATGAGCAGTTCTTC.

This clone was picked up one time. This chain uses TRBV4-1 with TRBJ2-6; 8 bases map to TRBD1. The V and J ends lost 1 base and 2 bases, in that order; junction bases with no gene match: 10. The CDR3 has 19 amino acids. In germline, CDR1 is MGHRA, CDR2 YSYEKL. The DNA for the CDR3 is TGCGCCAGCAGCCAAGCGGGGACAGGAACTCGGACTGGGGCCAACGTCCTGACTTTC. It specifies CASSQAGTGTRTGANVLTF.

This chain links TRBV6-5 with TRBJ2-2; tentative D call: TRBD2 (6 bases). CDR1 is MNHEY and CDR2 is SVGAGI in the germline V gene. The V end lost 2 bases, the J end lost 7 bases, and 14 bases lay between the germline ends. This CDR3 has 15 residues. CDR3: CASSYDWRAGGELFF. As DNA, the CDR3 is TGTGCCAGCAGTTACGATTGGAGGGCCGGCGGGGAGCTGTTTTTT.

The J gene is TRBJ1-5, the V gene TRBV3-1 (or the pseudogene TRBV3-2), with 7 bases matching TRBD1. The CDR3 is made up of 15 amino acids. Germline CDR1 LGHDT, CDR2 YNNKEL (reference sequence). The junction had 8 bases not matched to a gene; V was cut back by 3 bases and J by 6 bases. CDR3 sequence reads: CASSQGRGGFQPQHF. The DNA of the CDR3 is TGTGCCAGCAGCCAGGGGCGAGGGGGCTTTCAGCCCCAGCATTTT.

V and J are TRBV28 and TRBJ2-1, with unresolved D. The CDR3 totals 14 residues. The germline V and J ends were trimmed by 6 bases and 3 bases, with 12 bases remaining between them. Germline V gene lookup returns CDR1 MDHEN and CDR2 SYDVKM. The CDR3 reads CASSPIPGYNEQFF. The CDR3 DNA follows: TGTGCCAGCAGCCCCATCCCCGGCTACAATGAGCAGTTCTTC.

Only a few counts were recorded for this clone. This chain links TRBV3-1 (or the pseudogene TRBV3-2) with TRBJ2-3, with TRBD2 identical over 12 bases. Germline V gives CDR1 LGHDT, CDR2 YNNKEL (reference sequence). CDR3 size: 17 residues. Germline trimming cut 0 bases from V and 5 bases from J; bases unmatched to any gene: 6. This CDR3 reads CASSQEGPGLAGDTQYF. The CDR3 nucleotides read TGTGCCAGCAGCCAAGAAGGTCCGGGACTAGCGGGAGATACGCAGTATTTT.

V gene TRBV5-1 combines with J gene TRBJ1-4, with TRBD1 matching over 9 bases. The CDR3 extends over 14 amino acids. The junction had 4 bases not matched to a gene; V was cut back by 2 bases and J by 8 bases. Germline V CDR1 and CDR2: SGHRS, YFSETQ. The CDR3 sequence is CASSLQGAQEKLFF. CDR3 DNA: TGCGCCAGCAGCTTACAGGGGGCGCAGGAAAAACTGTTTTTT.

The V gene is TRBV4-2, the J gene TRBJ1-2; D may be TRBD1 (6 bases). This CDR3 is 17 amino acids long. Germline assignment: CDR1 LGHNA and CDR2 YNFKEQ. V was clipped by 4 bases and J by 2 bases, with 20 bases between them. The CDR3 reads CASSPTLADRANYGYTF. Written as DNA, the CDR3 is TGTGCCAGCAGCCCGACCCTGGCGGACAGAGCCAACTATGGCTACACCTTC.

The chain carries TRBV28 and TRBJ2-7, with D unresolved. V shed 6 bases and J shed 5 bases, with 14 bases lying between them. The CDR3 runs to 13 residues. Germline V gene sequence: CDR1 MDHEN, CDR2 SYDVKM. The CDR3 protein is CASSQVNVHEQYF. The CDR3 nucleotides are TGTGCCAGCAGCCAGGTCAACGTCCACGAGCAGTACTTC.

The gene calls are TRBV7-9 and TRBJ2-7; 11 positions agree with TRBD1. There are 16 residues in the CDR3. J lost 3 bases, V lost 5 bases, and 9 bases had no gene match. In germline, CDR1 is SEHNR, CDR2 FQNEAQ (reference sequence). The CDR3: CASSPDGQGAVYEQYF. The CDR3 DNA reads TGTGCCAGCAGCCCTGACGGACAGGGGGCGGTCTACGAGCAGTACTTC.

This chain links TRBV28 with TRBJ2-3; D might be TRBD2 (5 bases). The CDR3 loop spans 11 amino acids. Trimming stripped 11 bases from V and 3 bases from J, with 9 bases between. The V gene's germline CDR1 is MDHEN and CDR2 SYDVKM. This chain's CDR3 is CASCGTDTQYF. The CDR3 bases are TGTGCCTCGTGCGGGACAGATACGCAGTATTTT.

This sequence joins TRBV7-3 and TRBJ2-5; 8 positions match TRBD1. The CDR3 sequence is 15 residues long. The germline gives CDR1 SGHTA, CDR2 FQGTGA. The trim removed 5 bases at V and 5 bases at J, leaving 10 bases unmatched. CDR3 sequence: CASSPGQANRETQYF. CDR3 in DNA: TGTGCCAGCAGCCCGGGACAGGCCAACAGGGAGACCCAGTACTTC.

This rearrangement joins TRBV28 to TRBJ2-2; 9 bases agree with TRBD2. Germline CDR1 MDHEN, CDR2 SYDVKM. J lost 6 bases, V lost 10 bases, and 15 bases had no gene match. The CDR3 consists of 16 residues. The CDR3 sequence is CATVRGASGTSGELFF. CDR3 bases: TGTGCCACCGTGCGGGGTGCTAGCGGGACGTCCGGGGAGCTGTTTTTT.

The chain joins TRBV12-3 or TRBV12-4 to TRBJ2-7; D not certain. V was shortened by 4 bases and J by 7 bases, with 11 bases between the two germline ends. CDR3 length: 12 residues. The CDR3 is CASSWSVVEQYF. CDR3 in DNA: TGTGCCAGCAGTTGGTCGGTTGTGGAGCAGTACTTC.

The chain carries TRBV27 and TRBJ2-7, with TRBD1 as a possible D gene (5 bases). V lost 5 bases, J lost 0 bases, and 14 bases lay in between. Germline CDR1 reads MNHEY; CDR2 reads SMNVEV (reference sequence). The CDR3 runs 15 residues. In nucleotides, the CDR3 is TGTGCCAGCAGTACCCCAGGGAACCGCTCCTACGAGCAGTACTTC. This gives the protein CASSTPGNRSYEQYF.

The chain is built from TRBV18 and TRBJ1-6; D not certain. Germline V gene data show CDR1 as KGHSH and CDR2 as LQKENI. With 0 bases removed from V and 7 bases from J, the gap between germline ends came to 7 bases. CDR3 length: 14 amino acids. DNA for the CDR3: TGTGCCAGCTCACCACCGGAGGGAAATTCACCCCTCCACTTT. Translation: CASSPPEGNSPLHF. The variable domain in full, with the rest retrieved from reference TRBV18 and TRBJ1-6, is NAGVMQNPRHLVRRRGQEARLRCSPMKGHSHVYWYRQLPEEGLKFMVYLQKENIIDESGMPKERFSAEFPKEGPSILRIQQVVRGDSAAYFCASSPPEGNSPLHFGNGTRLTVT.